A selection of T cell receptor beta chains follows, all from one sample in a study of blood T cells in healthy people across ages. A single record per CDR3 protein comes from TCRdb applying MiXCR to the 5' RACE reads. The table lists hundreds of thousands of distinct CDR3 sequences, 40% to 50% of them singletons. The sequenced sample consisted of blood. The origin of the receptors is a man aged 55 to 70 in good health. Both conserved end residues are trimmed from each CDR3. The order of the fields is CDR3 protein, J gene, V gene, D gene. A D gene is named only where the DNA matches it firmly.

ASSTTSGGRQF	TRBJ2-1	TRBV12-3/TRBV12-4	TRBD2
TSMLGAPNEQF	TRBJ2-1	TRBV10-2	-
ASSQDLWGNNDYT	TRBJ1-2	TRBV14	-
AISEPIPGKNIQY	TRBJ2-4	TRBV10-3	-
ASSTGYSADTQY	TRBJ2-3	TRBV11-2	-
ATSDDNEQF	TRBJ2-1	TRBV24-1	-
ASSSIDRNQPQH	TRBJ1-5	TRBV27	-
ASSGDRLASTEAF	TRBJ1-1	TRBV9	-
SAGGANVLT	TRBJ2-6	TRBV20-1	-
ASSSGTNYNEQF	TRBJ2-1	TRBV5-1	TRBD2
ASSYGTGNQPQH	TRBJ1-5	TRBV6-6	-
ASSSVTTVSYEQY	TRBJ2-7	TRBV6-2/TRBV6-3	-
ASSLQGPPLDEQY	TRBJ2-7	TRBV12-3/TRBV12-4	-
ASRGGSHNEQF	TRBJ2-1	TRBV7-9	-
ASSSGQTRVGGANVLT	TRBJ2-6	TRBV28	-
ASSWGQGVGETQY	TRBJ2-5	TRBV12-3/TRBV12-4	TRBD1
AGSQFRGRYNEQF	TRBJ2-1	TRBV3-1	-
AISEPGQGGQPQH	TRBJ1-5	TRBV10-3	TRBD1
ASSPGTSGSYNEQF	TRBJ2-1	TRBV5-1	TRBD2
SATSGAEYYEQY	TRBJ2-7	TRBV20-1	-
SVGGAGGGFEQF	TRBJ2-1	TRBV29-1	TRBD1
ASSLSQSDTQY	TRBJ2-3	TRBV13	-
ASSTQGASTGELF	TRBJ2-2	TRBV25-1	TRBD1
ASSQYSGGVGANVLT	TRBJ2-6	TRBV4-1	TRBD2
ASRRGFHEQF	TRBJ2-1	TRBV27	-
ASSLARGLITYEQY	TRBJ2-7	TRBV11-2	-
SARDHANQPQH	TRBJ1-5	TRBV20-1	-
SVQTGQGAPLH	TRBJ1-6	TRBV29-1	TRBD1
ASSPPRSDNSPLH	TRBJ1-6	TRBV12-3/TRBV12-4	-
SAPVQGTQETQY	TRBJ2-5	TRBV20-1	TRBD1
ASGPIAKPYEQY	TRBJ2-7	TRBV12-5	-
ASSQEGGLGDEQF	TRBJ2-1	TRBV4-1	TRBD2
ASSLARGNQPQH	TRBJ1-5	TRBV5-6	-
ASSTIGFQETQY	TRBJ2-5	TRBV7-7	-
ASNRGPSGANVLT	TRBJ2-6	TRBV2	-
ASSLNPKRAGGPPY	TRBJ2-3	TRBV7-2	TRBD2
ASSQGLADYTDTQY	TRBJ2-3	TRBV3-1	TRBD2
ASITHRLAGGLGNEQF	TRBJ2-1	TRBV28	TRBD2
ASSFRTGPLRGEQF	TRBJ2-1	TRBV28	TRBD1
ASRGRQGRDRY	TRBJ2-7	TRBV28	-
SARTGKASGDYEQY	TRBJ2-7	TRBV29-1	TRBD1
ASSAGGPNSGANVLT	TRBJ2-6	TRBV2	TRBD1
ASSPAGGRNEQY	TRBJ2-5	TRBV18	TRBD2
ASSPDGRYNSPLH	TRBJ1-6	TRBV7-2	-
ASSPGRDRVNTEAF	TRBJ1-1	TRBV5-5	TRBD1
SARDGFNYGFT	TRBJ1-2	TRBV20-1	-
ASSPGEVTQY	-	TRBV18	-
ASSKKTSGGLTDTQY	TRBJ2-3	TRBV5-1	TRBD2
ATRRTGPDTQY	TRBJ2-3	TRBV10-3	-
ASSQDIPYYEQY	TRBJ2-7	TRBV3-1	-
ASSQARGGENEQF	TRBJ2-1	TRBV4-1	-
ASSSPLAGSYNEQF	TRBJ2-1	TRBV28	TRBD2
SASVGQGIRKQY	TRBJ2-5	TRBV20-1	TRBD1
ASTYGTGTGQETQY	TRBJ2-5	TRBV6-2/TRBV6-3	-
SVESTGAPRETQY	TRBJ2-5	TRBV29-1	TRBD1
ASSSISGNTYEQY	-	TRBV13	TRBD2
ASSPSMNYGYT	TRBJ1-2	TRBV7-2	-
ASRIHDSFNEKLF	TRBJ1-4	TRBV6-5	-
ASSPRTASSSYNEQF	TRBJ2-1	TRBV18	-
ASSPARPISDTQY	TRBJ2-3	TRBV12-3/TRBV12-4	-